The text below deals with one T cell receptor (beta chain). From germline, CDR1 is SEHNR and CDR2 FQNEAQ (reference sequence). The ends lost 6 bases at V and 9 bases at J; junction bases unmatched: 11. The CDR3 runs to 15 residues. In the source study's methods: The authors estimated nucleated cell counts from reference gene primer amplification. Measured with immunoSEQ multiplex PCR; TCRdb has only the in-frame clones, and not every one. The V and J calls and clone size were taken over from that table, and D and trimming were inferred from the DNA. The top ten clones hold about 3% of a sample with about 200,000 clones, around nine tenths of them seen once. The data stem from a study of blood T cell repertoires in COVID-19.

This receptor was identified in a man between 60 and 75 years old with acute or convalescent COVID-19. The chain joins TRBV7-9 to TRBJ2-1, with 10 bases fitting TRBD2. The sample consisted of peripheral blood. The CDR3 loop reads CASSTNSGGFAEQFF. CDR3 DNA sequence: TGTGCCAGCAGTACAAATAGCGGGGGGTTCGCTGAGCAGTTCTTC.